This TCR beta chain was sequenced during a study of shared clonotypes between healthy human individuals. Study at large: Three CD4 naive, three CD4 memory, two CD8 naive and one CD8 memory plate were used per donor.

Trimming took off 5 bases at V and 4 bases at J, with 12 bases between the two ends. CDR1 is MNHEY, CDR2 SVGAGI, per germline. The CDR3 totals 14 residues. As for this clone: Its antigen remains unidentified.

Study observations and caveats: Owing to a small donor count, the genetic and exposure-history diversity represented was limited. In contrast to clonotypes shared by all four donors, non-shared clonotypes had lower generation probabilities.

Generated by immunoSEQ multiplex PCR, the TCRdb table keeps only in-frame clones and is missing some. The table has about 2.3 million clones, over 90% seen once. This chain links TRBV6-5 with TRBJ1-3, with a possible D match to TRBD1 (5 bases). The TCR originated in a young man in good health. Some clones in this sample may be carry-over from other donors' samples. Sequenced sample: naive CD4+ T cells from PBMCs. Sample subset: CD45RA+ positively selected. The CDR3 loop is CASSPGTWGNTIYF. The CDR3 region has the DNA TGTGCCAGCAGTCCCGGGACTTGGGGAAACACCATATATTTT.